The 21 T cell receptor beta chains below all came from one sample that was sequenced in a study of T cells in Graves' hyperthyroidism and ophthalmopathy. Template material for amplifying TCR beta CDR3 regions consisted of RNA transcripts. Primed by the HTBI set, a first-round RT-PCR was run on the TCR CDR3. A single record per CDR3 protein comes from TCRdb applying MiXCR to the multiplex PCR reads. The data hold approximately 640,000 distinct CDR3 sequences, with 16% observed a single time. Specimen: blood. These receptors all come from a woman in her twenties or thirties with Graves' hyperthyroidism.

The table lists this clonotype with a count of one. This chain joins TRBV2 and TRBJ1-1; no clear D gene. Germline CDR1 SNHLY, CDR2 FYNNEI. The CDR3 contains 14 residues. V lost 5 bases to trimming and J lost 0 bases, with 10 bases between them. In DNA, the CDR3 is TGTGCCAGCAGTTTTACAATCATGAACACTGAAGCTTTCTTT. As protein: CASSFTIMNTEAFF.

Only a few counts were recorded for this clonotype. V is TRBV7-9 and J is TRBJ2-4; D is perhaps TRBD1 (7 bases). This CDR3 contains 13 residues. V was clipped by 6 bases and J by 7 bases, with 13 bases between them. CDR1 is SEHNR, CDR2 FQNEAQ, per germline (reference sequence). CDR3 sequence reads: CASSSQGRNIQYF. The CDR3 nucleotides read TGTGCCAGCAGTTCACAGGGGAGGAACATTCAGTACTTC.

This chain connects TRBV27 to TRBJ1-5; maybe TRBD1 (5 bases). Germline V lookup: CDR1 MNHEY, CDR2 SMNVEV (reference sequence). V was shortened by 5 bases and J by 7 bases, with 15 bases between the two germline ends. CDR3 length equals 14 residues. CDR3 sequence: CASSPQDTGQPQHF. DNA for the CDR3: TGTGCCAGCAGTCCGCAGGACACTGGGCAGCCCCAGCATTTT.

This clonotype was detected ten times or more. The rearrangement links TRBV6-1 to TRBJ2-7, with D perhaps matching TRBD1 (6 bases). The CDR3 extends over 15 amino acids. Germline CDR1 MNHNS, CDR2 SASEGT. With 6 bases removed from V and 0 bases from J, the gap between germline ends came to 15 bases. The CDR3 DNA reads as TGTGCCAGCAGAGCTCACAGGGTGAGCTCCTACGAGCAGTACTTC. Translated, it gives CASRAHRVSSYEQYF.

This clonotype was observed a handful of times. The chain links TRBV19 to TRBJ1-4, with 9 bases identical to TRBD1. The CDR3 is 14 residues long. J was trimmed by 8 bases and V by 3 bases; bases with no gene match: 4. Germline V gene lookup returns CDR1 LNHDA and CDR2 SQIVND (reference sequence). The CDR3 loop reads CASSIMGQGEKLFF. In DNA, the CDR3 is TGTGCCAGTAGTATCATGGGACAGGGAGAAAAACTGTTTTTT.

The chain uses TRBV7-2 and TRBJ1-6; D might be TRBD1 (6 bases). The CDR3 extends over 14 amino acids. V shed 5 bases and J shed 10 bases, with 15 bases lying between them. Germline CDR1 SGHTA, CDR2 FQGNSA. In DNA, the CDR3 is TGTGCCAGCAGCCCAAACTTACAGGGCTCACCCCTCCACTTT. Translating it yields CASSPNLQGSPLHF.

J is TRBJ1-2 and V is TRBV6-1; D possibly corresponds to TRBD1 (6 bases). Germline V gene lookup returns CDR1 MNHNS and CDR2 SASEGT. The V and J ends lost 7 bases and 4 bases respectively, with 13 bases between them. This CDR3 region has 13 residues. Written as DNA, the CDR3 is TGTGCCAGCACCCCAAGGGGGGGCTATGGCTACACCTTC. Protein sequence: CASTPRGGYGYTF.

This clonotype was found many times. The chain recombines TRBV30 with TRBJ1-1; no reliable D call. Per germline, CDR1 GTSNPN and CDR2 SVGIG (reference sequence). This CDR3 is built from 13 residues. The V end lost 2 bases, the J end lost 3 bases, and 10 bases lay between the germline ends. CDR3 loop: CAWSIIGDTEAFF. The CDR3 DNA is TGTGCCTGGAGTATAATTGGGGACACTGAAGCTTTCTTT.

This clonotype was detected many times. J is TRBJ2-5 and V is TRBV7-2; the D gene is possibly TRBD2 (5 bases). V lost 3 bases, J lost 0 bases, and 14 bases lay in between. The CDR3 has 16 amino acids. Germline-derived CDR1 and CDR2 are SGHTA and FQGNSA. The CDR3 loop reads CASSFGGTRHQETQYF. Here the CDR3 DNA reads TGTGCCAGCAGCTTCGGCGGAACTAGGCACCAAGAGACCCAGTACTTC. Variable domain in full (rest from reference TRBV7-2 and TRBJ2-5): GAGVSQSPSNKVTEKGKDVELRCDPISGHTALYWYRQSLGQGLEFLIYFQGNSAPDKSGLPSDRFSAERTGGSVSTLTIQRTQQEDSAVYLCASSFGGTRHQETQYFGPGTRLLVL.

This clonotype was recorded many times. The chain uses TRBV7-9 and TRBJ2-2, with TRBD2 as a possible D gene (6 bases). With 6 bases removed from V and 0 bases from J, the gap between germline ends came to 11 bases. Germline lookup yields CDR1 SEHNR and CDR2 FQNEAQ (reference sequence). The CDR3 runs 15 residues. CDR3 DNA sequence: TGTGCCAGCAGTACGGGACTCGCGAACACCGGGGAGCTGTTTTTT. Translating it yields CASSTGLANTGELFF. Combining the CDR3 with reference TRBV7-9 and TRBJ2-2 gives the whole variable domain DTGVSQNPRHKITKRGQNVTFRCDPISEHNRLYWYRQTLGQGPEFLTYFQNEAQLEKSRLLSDRFSAERPKGSFSTLEIQRTEQGDSAMYLCASSTGLANTGELFFGEGSRLTVL.

The CDR3 nucleotides are TGCGCCAGCAGCCGCGGGCCCGGTGTGGGCCCCTCCTACGAGCAGTACTTC. It codes for CASSRGPGVGPSYEQYF. The rearrangement uses TRBV4-3 and TRBJ2-7, with TRBD2 as a possible D gene (5 bases). CDR3 length: 17 amino acids. Germline V CDR1 and CDR2: LGHNA, YSLEER. V lost 4 bases and J lost 0, with 19 bases in between.

Ten or more counts support this clonotype. The V gene is TRBV6-1, the J gene TRBJ2-3; 16 nucleotides line up with TRBD2. Germline V CDR1 and CDR2: MNHNS, SASEGT. V was pared by 5 bases and J by 8 bases, with 10 bases of the junction left unmatched. This CDR3 region has 17 residues. The CDR3 nucleotides are TGTGCCAGCAGTTCCACCGGGACTAGCGGGAGGGAGGGTACGCAGTATTTT. It specifies CASSSTGTSGREGTQYF.

This rearrangement joins TRBV19 to TRBJ2-7; 13 nucleotides line up with TRBD2. The junction had 7 bases not matched to a gene; V was cut back by 5 bases and J by 3 bases. The CDR3 is 16 residues long. From germline, CDR1 is LNHDA and CDR2 SQIVND (reference sequence). Written as DNA, the CDR3 is TGTGCCAGTAGTGATACCCGGACTAGCGGGAGCTACGAGCAGTACTTC. It is translated as CASSDTRTSGSYEQYF.

This clonotype was seen only a few times. The gene calls are TRBV30 and TRBJ2-1; 10 bases map to TRBD2. The germline V gene has CDR1 GTSNPN and CDR2 SVGIG (reference sequence). With V trimmed by 0 bases and J by 8 bases, 4 bases remained unmatched. The CDR3 loop spans 14 amino acids. This CDR3 is CAWSVSSGRDEQFF. CDR3 DNA: TGTGCCTGGAGTGTATCTAGCGGGAGAGATGAGCAGTTCTTC.

The V and J genes are TRBV4-1 and TRBJ1-1; D gene ambiguous. Deletions cut 3 bases from V and 3 bases from J, with 14 bases between. The CDR3 loop spans 15 amino acids. Germline-derived CDR1 and CDR2 are MGHRA and YSYEKL. CDR3 in amino acids: CASSQPYSSDTEAFF. The CDR3 region has the DNA TGCGCCAGCAGCCAGCCCTATTCGTCGGACACTGAAGCTTTCTTT.

V and J are TRBV9 and TRBJ1-1; no definite D call. Trimming stripped 4 bases from V and 11 bases from J, with 21 bases between. This CDR3 comprises 14 residues. Germline V lookup: CDR1 SGDLS, CDR2 YYNGEE. CDR3 nucleotides: TGTGCCAGCAGCCCCACCGAGTTTCTCAGAGGGGCTTTCTTT. Translated: CASSPTEFLRGAFF.

Many counts were recorded for this clonotype. The V call is TRBV7-9, the J call TRBJ2-7, with 7 bases aligning to TRBD2. Looked up from germline, CDR1 is SEHNR and CDR2 is FQNEAQ (reference sequence). The CDR3 has 15 amino acids. V dropped 3 bases and J dropped 1; count of bases not matched to a gene: 6. The CDR3 sequence: CASSFDGRLSYEQYF. Written as DNA, the CDR3 is TGTGCCAGCAGCTTTGACGGGAGGCTGTCCTACGAGCAGTACTTC. Complete variable domain (other parts from reference TRBV7-9 and TRBJ2-7): DTGVSQNPRHKITKRGQNVTFRCDPISEHNRLYWYRQTLGQGPEFLTYFQNEAQLEKSRLLSDRFSAERPKGSFSTLEIQRTEQGDSAMYLCASSFDGRLSYEQYFGPGTRLTVT.

The sample holds many counts of this clonotype. V usage is TRBV27 and J usage is TRBJ2-3, with 9 bases matching TRBD1. V lost 6 bases and J lost 6; bases outside the gene matches: 19. CDR3 length: 18 residues. CDR1 is MNHEY and CDR2 is SMNVEV in the germline V gene (reference sequence). For the CDR3, the DNA is TGTGCCAGCAGCCCCTACCGAGGGACAGGGATAGACTATGATACGCAGTATTTT. Its protein product is CASSPYRGTGIDYDTQYF.

A few counts support this clonotype. A much larger clone lies a single base off, so this may be a read error. The chain links TRBV12-3 or TRBV12-4 to TRBJ2-7; D uncertain. Trimming pared 1 base from V and 3 bases from J, leaving 10 bases between. CDR3 size: 14 residues. The chain's CDR3 is CASSLGSYIYEQYF. For the CDR3, the DNA is TGTGCCAGCAGTTTAGGGAGCTACATCTACGAGCAGTACTTC.

In this sample, this clonotype turned up a few times. The chain uses TRBV7-9 and TRBJ2-7; the D gene is possibly TRBD2 (5 bases). This CDR3 spans 18 amino acids. V was shortened by 5 bases and J by 3 bases, with 26 bases between the two germline ends. Germline lookup yields CDR1 SEHNR and CDR2 FQNEAQ (reference sequence). The CDR3 DNA sequence: TGTGCCAGCAGCCCACCCCGCCCGGGGAGCAGTGGGGTCTACGAGCAGTACTTC. Translation: CASSPPRPGSSGVYEQYF.

Many counts were recorded for this clonotype. The chain links TRBV20-1 to TRBJ2-7; 8 bases agree with TRBD2. This CDR3 is 16 amino acids long. Germline lookup yields CDR1 DFQATT and CDR2 SNEGSKA (reference sequence). Trimming at V came to 1 base and at J to 7 bases, leaving 15 bases not matched to a gene. The chain's CDR3 is CSARALQAGAVGEQYF. The DNA for the CDR3 is TGCAGTGCTAGAGCTTTGCAAGCGGGAGCGGTCGGGGAGCAGTACTTC.